This T cell receptor beta chain stems from a study of shared clonotypes between healthy human individuals (dated by TCRdb to about 2020). Some background on the complete study: A few men and a couple of women, aged 18 to 49 years, made up the cohort. Each donor's leukapheresis produced roughly between roughly 0.85 and 10 billion PBMCs. For each donor, CD4 naive and CD4 memory were each run on three plates, CD8 naive on two plates, and CD8 memory on one plate. Blood TCR repertoires of about five healthy adults were deeply sequenced to estimate repertoire size and the extent of clonotype sharing between individuals. Libraries were prepared and TCR repertoires were sequenced by different laboratories using diverse techniques, in order to increase sequencing depth and limit assay-specific biases.

Using the deep immunoSEQ assay, TCR CDR3 regions were amplified from genomic DNA by multiplex PCR. For each cell subset, the extracted genomic DNA was distributed evenly across all wells of several immunoSEQ 96-well plates, and each plate served as one replicate. Each replicate PCR for sorted subsets received 200 ng genomic DNA, equal to roughly 30,000 T cell genomes. Purified libraries were quantified with a Qubit 3.0 fluorometer, sized on a Bioanalyzer 2100, and re-quantified with the KAPA Library Quantification kit. Each immunoSEQ 96-well plate was sequenced on its own single-read 150-cycle Illumina NextSeq 550 flow cell. From the authors' description of their analysis: The immunoSEQ output contained only junctional sequences without quality scores, so filtering could not match that applied to full-length reads. To assign V/J genes and CDR3, sequences were annotated using PyIR, a Python wrapper for IgBLAST v1.9, with IMGT germline references. Any read was removed if the V/J assignment was weak (E-value above 1e-6), the CDR3 was missing, or the read contained stop codons, out-of-frame junctions, or ambiguous translated residues. V3J clonotypes were defined by identical inferred V gene, J gene, and CDR3 amino acid sequence. To compute the percentage overlap between repertoires, the number of shared unique clonotypes was divided by the size of the smaller repertoire. Repertoire richness was assessed with RTK rarefaction, the Chao1 estimator, and Recon v2.1 estimates of unobserved clonotypes. For all TCRbeta clonotypes obtained by the gDNA method from several donors, generation probabilities were computed with OLGA. Here the immuneACCESS table is served through TCRdb, limited to in-frame sequences with V and J called. Missing clones are a known gap in these copies; in checked studies unresolved V genes cover under half, and the rest lacks a known reason. Clonal size and the V and J genes are those of that table, whereas D and trimming came from the DNA. A total of about 2 million clones appear in this sample, roughly 94% of them only once. Together, the top ten hold 0.1% to 0.15% of the sample.

Healthy HIV-negative adults with no recently reported acute infections or vaccinations were included as donors. Only Caucasian adults living in Nashville, Tennessee, USA were represented among the donors. CD4+ T cells were enriched through magnetic negative selection, after which naive cells were positively selected on CD45RA and the remaining negative fraction served as the memory subset. Blood was collected by leukapheresis, and PBMCs were isolated by Ficoll-Histopaque density gradient centrifugation and then cryopreserved in liquid nitrogen vapor phase. Analytical flow cytometry was used to check the purity and quantity of each magnetically sorted T cell population. Genomic DNA was isolated from every sorted fraction and measured by UV absorbance on a Nanodrop 2000c. With regard to this clone: The antigen this receptor binds is unknown. No base quality values were provided; no much bigger clone lies one nucleotide off.

Study-wide conclusions, independent of this receptor: Pairwise subsampling led to the expectation that sequencing depth would affect the degree of clonotype sharing among donors. Naive subsets generally had larger estimated clonotype richness than memory subsets. Sampling was restricted to blood, and TCR repertoires in tissue are likely to differ from TCR repertoires in blood. Compared with non-shared clonotypes, clonotypes shared by all four sorted-subset donors had higher generation probabilities. Incomplete sequencing was indicated by rarefaction of sorted-subset datasets, despite the large sequencing depth. Sharing across a handful of donors was observed for approximately 5% of naive CD4, about 3.2% of naive CD8, over 2% of memory CD4, and around 0.42% of memory CD8 clonotypes. Because the study included a small number of donors, the genetic and exposure-history diversity represented was limited.

Trimming removed 2 bases from V and 5 bases from J, leaving 4 bases between the germline ends. CDR1 SGHVS and CDR2 FQNEAQ were looked up in the germline V gene. The CDR3 runs 11 amino acids, cysteine and phenylalanine included. Of all the DNA, just the CDR3 is kept, 33 bases in frame from base 1. The sample taken for sequencing was naive CD4+ T cells sorted from blood. The meaning of the sample's cell subset or site label: CD45RA+ positively selected. The TCR was taken from a man aged 18 to 30 in good health. The rearranged segments are TRBV7-8 and TRBJ2-7; the D gene cannot be named for sure. The base sequence is TGTGCCAGCAGCTTAAAGAACGAGCAGTACTTC. This is translated as CASSLKNEQYF.